Presented here are 11 T cell receptor beta chains from one specimen sequenced in a study of OX40 agonist ivuxolimab in advanced cancers. Data came from immunoSEQ multiplex PCR; TCRdb stores just in-frame clones and leaves some out. The sample comprises about 91,000 clones, roughly 89% of which are singletons, and approximately 0.5% rests with the top ten. Sequencing used CD4+ or CD8+ T cells sorted from blood, obtained in a trial of the OX40 agonist ivuxolimab. These receptors originate from an adult with an advanced solid tumor such as melanoma, head and neck, liver or kidney cancer.

This chain links TRBV19 with TRBJ1-1; no reliable D call. The germline gives CDR1 LNHDA, CDR2 SQIVND (reference sequence). CDR3 length: 13 residues. V lost 3 bases to trimming and J lost 4 bases, with 9 bases between them. The CDR3 DNA sequence: TGTGCCAGTAGTATTCCCAGAAGCACTGAAGCTTTCTTT. As protein: CASSIPRSTEAFF.

V usage is TRBV5-4 and J usage is TRBJ2-2; tentatively, D is TRBD1 (5 bases). The CDR3 loop spans 15 amino acids. Trimming took off 4 bases at V and 0 bases at J, with 10 bases between the two ends. In germline, CDR1 is SGHNT, CDR2 YYREEE (reference sequence). CDR3 in DNA: TGTGCCAGCAGCAGGGGTTTCTCGAACACCGGGGAGCTGTTTTTT. Its protein is CASSRGFSNTGELFF.

On this clone itself: A junction end diverges from the germline sequence, so it may reflect a read error. The rearrangement joins TRBV7-3 to TRBJ2-2; no clear D. Germline values: CDR1 SGHTA, CDR2 FQGTGA. This CDR3 is built from 16 residues. CDR3 amino acids: CASGFRRQKNTGELFF. In DNA form, the CDR3 reads TGTGCCAGCGGCTTTCGGCGGCAGAAGAACACCGGGGAGCTGTTTTTT. The full variable domain, with the rest looked up from reference TRBV7-3 and TRBJ2-2, is GAGVSQTPSNKVTEKGKYVELRCDPISGHTALYWYRQSLGQGPEFLIYFQGTGAADDSGLPNDRFFAVRPEGSVSTLKIQRTERGDSAVYLCASGFRRQKNTGELFFGEGSRLTVL.

This chain uses TRBV7-2 with TRBJ2-2; D remains ambiguous. This CDR3 comprises 15 residues. Germline loops: CDR1 SGHTA, CDR2 FQGNSA. Trimming shortened V by 3 bases and J by 1 base, and 9 bases separated the two germline ends. The chain's CDR3 is CASSFVTQNTGELFF. The DNA of the CDR3 is TGTGCCAGCAGCTTTGTAACCCAGAACACCGGGGAGCTGTTTTTT.

This chain links TRBV7-2 with TRBJ1-1; the D is unclear. This CDR3 comprises 15 residues. V was shortened by 5 bases and J by 6 bases, with 19 bases between the two germline ends. CDR1 and CDR2 (germline): SGHTA, FQGNSA. The CDR3 sequence is CASSPPTARSPEAFF. In nucleotides, the CDR3 is TGTGCCAGCAGCCCCCCCACCGCGAGGAGCCCTGAAGCTTTCTTT.

The chain recombines TRBV6-5 with TRBJ2-1, with TRBD1 identical over 12 bases. The CDR3 consists of 12 residues. The V gene end was trimmed by 8 bases and the J gene end by 10 bases; junction bases not matched to a gene: 3. Germline loops: CDR1 MNHEY, CDR2 SVGAGI. The CDR3 loop reads CASGTGGFEQFF. The CDR3 DNA is TGTGCCAGCGGGACAGGGGGCTTCGAGCAGTTCTTC.

V gene TRBV5-4 combines with J gene TRBJ1-1; TRBD1 is a possible D gene (6 bases). CDR1 SGHNT and CDR2 YYREEE come from the germline V gene (reference sequence). V dropped 4 bases and J dropped 0 bases, with 13 bases sitting between them. The CDR3 has 15 amino acids. CDR3 region: CASSAKDRVNTEAFF. CDR3 DNA: TGTGCCAGCAGCGCCAAGGACAGAGTGAACACTGAAGCTTTCTTT.

This clone was counted a single time. V usage is TRBV27 and J usage is TRBJ2-1; D unresolved. V lost 6 bases to trimming and J lost 5 bases, with 20 bases between them. CDR3 length equals 16 residues. CDR1 MNHEY and CDR2 SMNVEV come from the germline V gene (reference sequence). CDR3 loop: CASRLRQAGPNNEQFF. The CDR3 region has the DNA TGTGCCAGCAGACTAAGACAAGCTGGCCCTAACAATGAGCAGTTCTTC.

This clone was found a few times. The rearrangement links TRBV2 to TRBJ2-7, with 11 nucleotides matching TRBD1. Trimming at V came to 6 bases and at J to 1 base, leaving 5 bases not matched to a gene. The CDR3 has 15 residues. Per germline, CDR1 SNHLY and CDR2 FYNNEI. In DNA form, the CDR3 reads TGTGCCAGCAGCCTCGGACAGGGGGCGTCCTACGAGCAGTACTTC. It codes for CASSLGQGASYEQYF.

The chain recombines TRBV7-2 with TRBJ1-2; TRBD1 matches at 7 bases. CDR1 is SGHTA and CDR2 is FQGNSA in the germline V gene. CDR3 length: 14 residues. V shed 4 bases, J shed 4 bases, and the junction held 6 bases outside the gene matches. CDR3 protein: CASSSRQGLYGYTF. DNA for the CDR3: TGTGCCAGCAGCTCCCGACAGGGCCTCTATGGCTACACCTTC.

J is TRBJ2-6 and V is TRBV6-4; D is unresolved. CDR1 and CDR2 (germline): MRHNA, SNTAGT. Trimming stripped 4 bases from V and 4 bases from J, with 8 bases between. The CDR3 consists of 14 residues. CDR3 DNA sequence: TGTGCCAGCAGTGCCGATTGGGGGGCCAACGTCCTGACTTTC. This gives the protein CASSADWGANVLTF.